The T cell receptor beta chain described here comes from a study of technical replicates of blood from several donors. The CDR3 is 15 residues long. The trim removed 4 bases at V and 6 bases at J, leaving 8 bases unmatched. CDR1 and CDR2 (germline): MNHEY, SMNVEV (reference sequence). Clones were sequenced by immunoSEQ multiplex PCR, and TCRdb holds only the in-frame ones, with some missing. The sample has 55,000 to 80,000 clones, roughly 90% seen once. The receptor was isolated from a human donor in good health. The chain links TRBV27 to TRBJ2-3; 9 nucleotides agree with TRBD1. Sequencing was carried out using T cells isolated from PBMCs. Here the CDR3 DNA reads TGTGCCAGCAGTTGGGGGGGGACAGGGCACGATACGCAGTATTTT. This codes for CASSWGGTGHDTQYF.